Following are 10 T cell receptor beta chains from one sample sequenced in a study of tissue T cells after allogeneic stem cell transplantation. Produced via immunoSEQ multiplex PCR; TCRdb's table is partial and in-frame only. The sample has 500 to 800 clones, 45% seen once. The source was duodenal tissue, collected at autopsy. The receptors originated from a female patient between 35 and 69 years old with steroid-refractory graft-versus-host disease after an allogeneic stem cell transplant. Some of these T cells may belong to the graft donor.

The CDR3 bases are TGTGCCAGCAGCCCGGGGAACTACAATGAGCAGTTCTTC. Translating it yields CASSPGNYNEQFF. The chain is built from TRBV5-5 and TRBJ2-1; possible D gene TRBD2, 5 bases. CDR1 is SGHKS, CDR2 YYEKEE, per germline (reference sequence). The CDR3 runs to 13 residues. The V gene lost 4 bases and the J gene lost 3 bases, with 8 bases spanning the gap. The full variable domain, rest sourced from reference TRBV5-5 and TRBJ2-1, is DAGVTQSPTHLIKTRGQQVTLRCSPISGHKSVSWYQQVLGQGPQFIFQYYEKEERGRGNFPDRFSARQFPNYSSELNVNALLLGDSALYLCASSPGNYNEQFFGPGTRLTVL.

The V call is TRBV6-6, the J call TRBJ2-7; 9 bases fit TRBD1. Germline V gives CDR1 MNHNY, CDR2 SVGAGI (reference sequence). The CDR3 covers 15 residues. V lost 4 bases to trimming and J lost 2 bases; unmatched junction nucleotides: 6. The CDR3 region is CASSSSDRGAYEQYF. The DNA of the CDR3 is TGTGCCAGCAGTTCCTCGGACAGGGGCGCCTACGAGCAGTACTTC.

The chain has TRBV7-2 and TRBJ2-1; tentative D call: TRBD2 (6 bases). The CDR3 is 14 residues long. V lost 1 base, J lost 8 bases, and 12 bases lay in between. Germline V CDR1 and CDR2: SGHTA, FQGNSA. The DNA of the CDR3 is TGTGCCAGCAGCTTAGTGGGGGGAGTGGATGAGCAGTTCTTC. The encoded protein is CASSLVGGVDEQFF.

The rearrangement uses TRBV30 and TRBJ2-7; no definite D call. The germline V gene has CDR1 GTSNPN and CDR2 SVGIG (reference sequence). V lost 0 bases and J lost 4, with 4 bases in between. The CDR3 is 11 amino acids. Here the CDR3 reads CAWSVLYEQYF. The CDR3 DNA follows: TGTGCCTGGAGTGTGCTTTACGAGCAGTACTTC.

This clone was seen a single time. CDR3 DNA sequence: TGTGCCAGCAGTTTCTTGGGACAGGCAGGCGGCTACACCTTC. The encoded protein is CASSFLGQAGGYTF. The rearrangement uses TRBV27 and TRBJ1-2; TRBD1 aligns across 8 bases. V shed 3 bases and J 8 bases; nucleotides not matched to a gene: 8. Germline CDR1 is MNHEY and CDR2 is SMNVEV (reference sequence). This CDR3 has 14 amino acids.

The genes are TRBV6-5 and TRBJ1-4; 7 bases line up with TRBD1. Germline CDR1 is MNHEY and CDR2 is SVGAGI. The trim removed 11 bases at V and 8 bases at J, leaving 17 bases unmatched. CDR3 length: 15 residues. The CDR3 spells CAARQGGVVGEKLFF. In DNA, the CDR3 is TGTGCCGCAAGACAGGGAGGAGTGGTAGGAGAAAAACTGTTTTTT.

This clone is deemed large (0.1 to 1%). The chain uses TRBV4-1 and TRBJ2-7; D uncertain. Germline V CDR1 and CDR2: MGHRA, YSYEKL. The ends were cut back, 0 bases at V and 2 bases at J, with 14 bases in the middle. This CDR3 is built from 16 residues. The CDR3 here is CASSQDPSGRAYEQYF. The CDR3 nucleotides are TGCGCCAGCAGCCAAGATCCTTCCGGCAGAGCCTACGAGCAGTACTTC.

This sequence joins TRBV6-2 or TRBV6-3 and TRBJ1-5, with D unresolved. Per germline, CDR1 MNHEY and CDR2 SVGEGT. The CDR3 runs 16 residues. Trimming took 5 bases from V and 2 from J, leaving 16 bases between them. CDR3 coding DNA: TGTGCCAGCAGTCACCGGAGAATGGCGGGCAATCAGCCCCAGCATTTT. Translated, it gives CASSHRRMAGNQPQHF.

This clone is large within its sample. V gene TRBV12-3 or TRBV12-4 combines with J gene TRBJ2-1; the D is unclear. CDR3 length: 12 residues. V shed 5 bases and J shed 6 bases, with 8 bases lying between them. Here the CDR3 reads CASSADTNEQFF. The CDR3 nucleotides are TGTGCCAGCAGTGCCGATACCAATGAGCAGTTCTTC.

By frequency in the sample, this clone is large. This chain connects TRBV25-1 to TRBJ2-7, with D possibly matching TRBD2 (6 bases). With 3 bases removed from V and 4 bases from J, the gap between germline ends came to 7 bases. The germline CDR1 and CDR2 sequences are MGHDK and SYGVNS. This CDR3 is built from 12 residues. The CDR3 bases are TGTGCCAGCAGTGACCGGGGGTACGAGCAGTACTTC. It translates to CASSDRGYEQYF.